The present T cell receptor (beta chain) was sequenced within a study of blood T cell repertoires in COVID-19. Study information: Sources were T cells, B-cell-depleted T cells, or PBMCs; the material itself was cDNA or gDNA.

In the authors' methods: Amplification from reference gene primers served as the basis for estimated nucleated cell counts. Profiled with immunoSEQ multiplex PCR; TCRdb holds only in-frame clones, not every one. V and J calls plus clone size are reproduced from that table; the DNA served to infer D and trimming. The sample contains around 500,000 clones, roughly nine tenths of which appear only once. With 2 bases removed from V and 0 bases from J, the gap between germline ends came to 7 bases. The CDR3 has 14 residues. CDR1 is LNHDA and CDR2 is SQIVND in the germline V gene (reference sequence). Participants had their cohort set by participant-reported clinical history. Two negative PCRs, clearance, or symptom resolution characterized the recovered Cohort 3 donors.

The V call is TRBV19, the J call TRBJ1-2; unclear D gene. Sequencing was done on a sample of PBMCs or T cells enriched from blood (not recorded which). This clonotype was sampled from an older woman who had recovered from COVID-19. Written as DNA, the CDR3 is TGTGCCAGTAGTATACAGGCAGCTAACTATGGCTACACCTTC. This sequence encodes CASSIQAANYGYTF.